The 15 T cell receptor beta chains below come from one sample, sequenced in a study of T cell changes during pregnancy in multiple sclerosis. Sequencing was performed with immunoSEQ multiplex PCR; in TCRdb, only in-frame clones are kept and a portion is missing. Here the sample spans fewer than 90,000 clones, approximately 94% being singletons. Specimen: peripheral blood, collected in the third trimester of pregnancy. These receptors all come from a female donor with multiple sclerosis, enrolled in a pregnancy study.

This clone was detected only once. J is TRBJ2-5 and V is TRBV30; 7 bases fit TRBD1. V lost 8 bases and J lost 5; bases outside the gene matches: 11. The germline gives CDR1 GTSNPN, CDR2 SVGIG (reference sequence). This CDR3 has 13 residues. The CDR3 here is CATRNRGGETQYF. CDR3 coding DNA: TGTGCCACACGGAACAGGGGTGGGGAGACCCAGTACTTC.

CDR3 region: CASSPGGNPGELFF. CDR3 DNA: TGCGCCAGCAGCCCGGGGGGGAATCCCGGGGAGCTGTTTTTT. This sequence joins TRBV4-1 and TRBJ2-2; TRBD2 agrees at 8 bases. V was pared by 4 bases and J by 6 bases, with 4 bases of the junction left unmatched. Germline lookup yields CDR1 MGHRA and CDR2 YSYEKL. There are 14 residues in the CDR3.

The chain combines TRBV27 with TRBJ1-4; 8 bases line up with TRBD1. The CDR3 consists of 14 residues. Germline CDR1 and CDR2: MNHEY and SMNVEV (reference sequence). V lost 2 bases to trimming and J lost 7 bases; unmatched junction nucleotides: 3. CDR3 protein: CASSLAGTGEKLFF. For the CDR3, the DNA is TGTGCCAGCAGTTTAGCCGGGACAGGTGAAAAACTGTTTTTT.

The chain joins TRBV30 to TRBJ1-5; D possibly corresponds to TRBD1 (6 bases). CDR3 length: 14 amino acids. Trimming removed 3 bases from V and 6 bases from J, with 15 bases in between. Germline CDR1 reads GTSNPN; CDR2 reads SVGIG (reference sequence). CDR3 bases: TGTGCCTGGAGGGAGTGGGGGCTCAGTCAGCCCCAGCATTTT. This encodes CAWREWGLSQPQHF. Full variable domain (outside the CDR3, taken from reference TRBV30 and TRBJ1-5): SQTIHQWPATLVQPVGSPLSLECTVEGTSNPNLYWYRQAAGRGLQLLFYSVGIGQISSEVPQNLSASRPQDRQFILSSKKLLLSDSGFYLCAWREWGLSQPQHFGDGTRLSIL.

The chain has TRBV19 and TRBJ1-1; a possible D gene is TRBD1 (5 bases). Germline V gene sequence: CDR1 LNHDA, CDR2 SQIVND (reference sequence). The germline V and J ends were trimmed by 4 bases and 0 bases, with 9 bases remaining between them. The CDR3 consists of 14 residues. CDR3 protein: CASSTGPVNTEAFF. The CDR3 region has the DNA TGTGCCAGTAGTACAGGGCCAGTGAACACTGAAGCTTTCTTT.

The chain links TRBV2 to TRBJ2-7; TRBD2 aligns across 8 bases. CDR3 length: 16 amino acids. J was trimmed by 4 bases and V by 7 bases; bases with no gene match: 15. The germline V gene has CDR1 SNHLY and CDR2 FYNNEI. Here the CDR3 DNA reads TGTGCCAGCACTATCTTGGTGGTAGCGGGACCATACGAGCAGTACTTC. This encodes CASTILVVAGPYEQYF.

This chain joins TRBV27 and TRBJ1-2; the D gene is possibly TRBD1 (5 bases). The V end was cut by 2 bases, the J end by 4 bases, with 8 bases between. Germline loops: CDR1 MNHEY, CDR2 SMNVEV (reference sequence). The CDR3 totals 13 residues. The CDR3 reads CASSLGAAYGYTF. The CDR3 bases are TGTGCCAGCAGTTTAGGGGCAGCCTATGGCTACACCTTC.

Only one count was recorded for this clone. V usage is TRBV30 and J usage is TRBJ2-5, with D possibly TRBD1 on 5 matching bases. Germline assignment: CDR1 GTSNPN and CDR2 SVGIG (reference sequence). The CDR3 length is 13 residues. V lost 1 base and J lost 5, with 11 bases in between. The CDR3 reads CAWSGVRGETQYF. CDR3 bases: TGTGCCTGGAGTGGTGTAAGGGGCGAGACCCAGTACTTC.

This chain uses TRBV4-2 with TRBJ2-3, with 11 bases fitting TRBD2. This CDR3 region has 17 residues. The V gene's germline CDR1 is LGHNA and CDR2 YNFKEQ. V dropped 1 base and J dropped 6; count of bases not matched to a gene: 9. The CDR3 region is CASSQGTSGGAWDTQYF. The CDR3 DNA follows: TGTGCCAGCAGCCAAGGAACTAGCGGGGGAGCGTGGGATACGCAGTATTTT.

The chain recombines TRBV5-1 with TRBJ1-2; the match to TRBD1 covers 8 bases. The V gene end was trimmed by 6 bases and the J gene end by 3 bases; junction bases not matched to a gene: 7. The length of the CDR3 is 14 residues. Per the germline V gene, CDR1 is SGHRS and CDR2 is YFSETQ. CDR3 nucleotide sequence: TGCGCCAGCAAGACAGGGGACGGAGACTATGGCTACACCTTC. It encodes CASKTGDGDYGYTF.

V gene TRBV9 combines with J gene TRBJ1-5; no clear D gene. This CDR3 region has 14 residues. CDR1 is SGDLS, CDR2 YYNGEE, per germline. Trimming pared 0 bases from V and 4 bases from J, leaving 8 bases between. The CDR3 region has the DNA TGTGCCAGCAGCGTAGGGGCAGATAATCAGCCCCAGCATTTT. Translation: CASSVGADNQPQHF.

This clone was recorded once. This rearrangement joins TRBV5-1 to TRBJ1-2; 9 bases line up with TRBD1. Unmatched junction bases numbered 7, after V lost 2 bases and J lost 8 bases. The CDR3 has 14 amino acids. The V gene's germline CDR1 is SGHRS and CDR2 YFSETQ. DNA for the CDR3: TGCGCCAGCAGCTTCACCGGGACAGGGAAGGGCTACACCTTC. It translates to CASSFTGTGKGYTF.

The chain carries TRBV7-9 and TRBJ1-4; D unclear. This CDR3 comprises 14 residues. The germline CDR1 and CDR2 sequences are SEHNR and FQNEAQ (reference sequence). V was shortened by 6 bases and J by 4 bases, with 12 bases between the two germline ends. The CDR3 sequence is CASSPQKFNEKLFF. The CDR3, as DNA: TGTGCCAGCAGTCCTCAGAAGTTTAATGAAAAACTGTTTTTT. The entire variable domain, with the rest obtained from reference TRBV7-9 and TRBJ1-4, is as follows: DTGVSQNPRHKITKRGQNVTFRCDPISEHNRLYWYRQTLGQGPEFLTYFQNEAQLEKSRLLSDRFSAERPKGSFSTLEIQRTEQGDSAMYLCASSPQKFNEKLFFGSGTQLSVL.

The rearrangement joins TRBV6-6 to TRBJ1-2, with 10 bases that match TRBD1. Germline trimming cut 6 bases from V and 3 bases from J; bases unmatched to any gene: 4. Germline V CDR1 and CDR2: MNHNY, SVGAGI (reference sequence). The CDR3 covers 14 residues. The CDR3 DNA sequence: TGTGCCAGCAGCGGGACAGGGGCCGACTATGGCTACACCTTC. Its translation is CASSGTGADYGYTF.

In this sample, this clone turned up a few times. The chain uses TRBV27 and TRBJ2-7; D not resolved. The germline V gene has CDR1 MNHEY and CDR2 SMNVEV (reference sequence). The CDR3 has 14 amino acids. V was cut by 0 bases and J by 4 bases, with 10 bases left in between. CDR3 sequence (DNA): TGTGCCAGCAGTTTATCGGCGGTGTGGTACGAGCAGTACTTC. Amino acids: CASSLSAVWYEQYF.